This T cell receptor beta chain was captured in a study of blood T cell repertoires in COVID-19. Study-level background: Spain, Italy and the United States supplied samples that represented acute and convalescent COVID-19. PBMCs, B-cell-depleted T cells, or T cells provided the cDNA or gDNA that made up the material.

Original analysis: Estimates of nucleated cell counts were drawn from the amplification of reference gene primers. Repertoires were generated with immunoSEQ multiplex PCR, while TCRdb's copy carries only in-frame clones and drops some. V and J calls and clone size are those listed in that table; D and trimming were worked out from the DNA. The repertoire holds roughly 250,000 clones, more than 80% seen once, with 3% to 4.5% in the top ten. This CDR3 is built from 15 residues. The ends were cut back, 0 bases at V and 1 base at J, with 8 bases in the middle. Germline CDR1 reads SGHRS; CDR2 reads YFSETQ.

This TCR was sampled from a woman in her thirties or forties with acute or convalescent COVID-19. The rearrangement links TRBV5-1 to TRBJ1-5; D is ambiguous. What was sequenced was peripheral blood. DNA for the CDR3: TGCGCCAGCAGCTTGGGACACAACAGCAATCAGCCCCAGCATTTT. Residues: CASSLGHNSNQPQHF.